What follows are 24 T cell receptor beta chains derived from one specimen sequenced in a study of technical replicates of blood from four donors. Measured with immunoSEQ multiplex PCR; TCRdb has only the in-frame clones, and not every one. This sample has about 80,000 clones, with 94% found just once. Material: T cells isolated from PBMCs. These receptors came from a human donor in good health.

V is TRBV25-1 and J is TRBJ2-3; D remains unclear. V was clipped by 3 bases and J by 1 base, with 11 bases between them. The CDR3 is made up of 15 amino acids. Germline V gene sequence: CDR1 MGHDK, CDR2 SYGVNS. CDR3 nucleotide sequence: TGTGCCAGCAGTGATACTTACCGGGGCACAGATACGCAGTATTTT. Amino acids: CASSDTYRGTDTQYF.

The J gene is TRBJ2-7, the V gene TRBV4-2, with D hard to call. Trimming took 0 bases from V and 4 from J, leaving 10 bases between them. Germline CDR1 reads LGHNA; CDR2 reads YNFKEQ. The CDR3 has 14 residues. CDR3 nucleotide sequence: TGTGCCAGCAGCCAAGAATATCAGTATTACGAGCAGTACTTC. The encoded protein is CASSQEYQYYEQYF.

The chain combines TRBV27 with TRBJ2-1; D may be TRBD2 (6 bases). V was cut by 2 bases and J by 8 bases, with 25 bases left in between. CDR1 and CDR2 (germline): MNHEY, SMNVEV (reference sequence). This CDR3 contains 18 residues. DNA for the CDR3: TGTGCCAGCAGTTTAGGGTCCCTGATGCGGGATAAGAGTCATGAGCAGTTCTTC. It is translated as CASSLGSLMRDKSHEQFF.

J is TRBJ2-5 and V is TRBV7-2, with D perhaps matching TRBD1 (6 bases). V lost 4 bases, J lost 4 bases, and 13 bases lay in between. The length of the CDR3 is 14 residues. Germline V CDR1 and CDR2: SGHTA, FQGNSA. CDR3 sequence (DNA): TGTGCCAGCAGCTCCTCAGGGACATTAGAGACCCAGTACTTC. Translating it yields CASSSSGTLETQYF.

The chain is built from TRBV2 and TRBJ1-4; tentative D call: TRBD1 (6 bases). Germline lookup yields CDR1 SNHLY and CDR2 FYNNEI. Trimming left V 4 bases short and J 6 bases short, with 9 bases between. The CDR3 totals 13 residues. The CDR3 spells CASSVQGYEKLFF. CDR3 bases: TGTGCCAGCAGTGTACAGGGTTATGAAAAACTGTTTTTT.

The rearrangement links TRBV9 to TRBJ2-7, with D hard to call. Per germline, CDR1 SGDLS and CDR2 YYNGEE. CDR3 length: 13 amino acids. Trimming took off 3 bases at V and 5 bases at J, with 12 bases between the two ends. The CDR3 region is CASSEFGSHEQYF. The CDR3 DNA follows: TGTGCCAGCAGCGAGTTCGGTTCCCACGAGCAGTACTTC.

The rearrangement links TRBV30 to TRBJ2-1; a weak D match, TRBD2 (6 bases). CDR3 length: 15 residues. Germline-derived CDR1 and CDR2 are GTSNPN and SVGIG (reference sequence). The V end lost 2 bases, the J end lost 0 bases, and 11 bases lay between the germline ends. In DNA, the CDR3 is TGTGCCTGGAGTCAAAGCGGGTCCTCCTACAATGAGCAGTTCTTC. Its protein is CAWSQSGSSYNEQFF.

This clone was recorded only once. This sequence joins TRBV20-1 and TRBJ2-7; perhaps TRBD2 as D (6 bases). The CDR3 has 11 amino acids. Trimming took off 7 bases at V and 3 bases at J, with 10 bases between the two ends. Germline assignment: CDR1 DFQATT and CDR2 SNEGSKA (reference sequence). This chain's CDR3 is CSVGSYYEQYF. The CDR3, as DNA: TGCAGTGTCGGGAGTTACTACGAGCAGTACTTC.

This rearrangement joins TRBV18 to TRBJ2-5; D is ambiguous. The V end was cut by 0 bases, the J end by 1 base, with 6 bases between. The germline CDR1 and CDR2 sequences are KGHSH and LQKENI. The CDR3 spans 14 residues. For the CDR3, the DNA is TGTGCCAGCTCACCACCGCACAGCCAAGAGACCCAGTACTTC. Protein sequence: CASSPPHSQETQYF.

The rearrangement uses TRBV25-1 and TRBJ1-1; D uncertain. With 2 bases removed from V and 5 bases from J, the gap between germline ends came to 15 bases. Germline assignment: CDR1 MGHDK and CDR2 SYGVNS. The CDR3 totals 15 residues. The chain's CDR3 is CASSEADRGWTEAFF. The DNA of the CDR3 is TGTGCCAGCAGTGAAGCGGACCGGGGATGGACTGAAGCTTTCTTT.

The rearrangement joins TRBV9 to TRBJ2-7; possibly TRBD2 for D (5 bases). In germline, CDR1 is SGDLS, CDR2 YYNGEE. This CDR3 is built from 16 residues. The V end lost 0 bases, the J end lost 0 bases, and 13 bases lay between the germline ends. In nucleotides, the CDR3 is TGTGCCAGCAGCGTAGACCCACTGGGAGACTCCTACGAGCAGTACTTC. This sequence encodes CASSVDPLGDSYEQYF.

V gene TRBV4-1 combines with J gene TRBJ2-5; 7 bases agree with TRBD2. The CDR3 runs to 13 residues. Germline V lookup: CDR1 MGHRA, CDR2 YSYEKL. V lost 4 bases and J lost 3; bases outside the gene matches: 2. CDR3 amino acids: CASSRGLEETQYF. The CDR3, as DNA: TGCGCCAGCAGCCGAGGACTAGAAGAGACCCAGTACTTC.

The V and J genes are TRBV14 and TRBJ1-2, with a possible D match to TRBD1 (5 bases). The germline V gene has CDR1 SGHDN and CDR2 FVKESK. This CDR3 region has 13 residues. V shed 0 bases and J shed 4 bases, with 6 bases lying between them. For the CDR3, the DNA is TGTGCCAGCAGCCAAGATACAGGCTATGGCTACACCTTC. Residues: CASSQDTGYGYTF.

The chain carries TRBV6-6 and TRBJ1-4; D remains unclear. This CDR3 has 14 residues. The V end lost 6 bases, the J end lost 0 bases, and 8 bases lay between the germline ends. The germline V gene encodes CDR1 MNHNY and CDR2 SVGAGI (reference sequence). The CDR3 nucleotides read TGTGCCAGCAGCAAACTTGCAACTAATGAAAAACTGTTTTTT. Translation: CASSKLATNEKLFF.

The chain joins TRBV5-5 to TRBJ1-5; 7 nucleotides line up with TRBD1. The CDR3 has 17 residues. With V trimmed by 2 bases and J by 3 bases, 11 bases remained unmatched. CDR1 is SGHKS and CDR2 is YYEKEE in the germline V gene (reference sequence). The CDR3 DNA is TGTGCCAGCAGCTTACTACAGGGGCCAACGAACAATCAGCCCCAGCATTTT. Translating it yields CASSLLQGPTNNQPQHF.

This clone was seen only once. The gene calls are TRBV27 and TRBJ2-7, with a weak D call TRBD2 (5 bases). This CDR3 is built from 14 residues. V gave up 6 bases and J gave up 2 bases, with 14 bases separating them. Germline CDR1 and CDR2: MNHEY and SMNVEV (reference sequence). The CDR3 sequence is CASSPLAGAYEQYF. The DNA of the CDR3 is TGTGCCAGCAGCCCCCTCGCGGGCGCCTACGAGCAGTACTTC.

The V and J genes are TRBV6-5 and TRBJ1-1; TRBD1 matches 8 bases. CDR3 length: 13 amino acids. V was clipped by 9 bases and J by 3 bases; unmatched bases: 6. Per germline, CDR1 MNHEY and CDR2 SVGAGI. The CDR3 loop reads CASLQGEDTEAFF. The CDR3 coding sequence is TGTGCCAGTCTACAGGGGGAGGACACTGAAGCTTTCTTT.

J is TRBJ2-7 and V is TRBV19; 10 bases match TRBD1. V gave up 3 bases and J gave up 4 bases; unmatched junction bases: 6. In germline, CDR1 is LNHDA, CDR2 SQIVND (reference sequence). This CDR3 comprises 15 residues. Here the CDR3 reads CASSIAWTGGYEQYF. The DNA of the CDR3 is TGTGCCAGTAGTATCGCCTGGACAGGGGGTTACGAGCAGTACTTC.

J is TRBJ2-7 and V is TRBV11-3, with 10 bases lining up with TRBD1. CDR1 and CDR2 from the germline V gene are SGHNT and YENEEA. CDR3 length equals 14 residues. Trimming removed 5 bases from V and 11 bases from J; junction bases left unmatched: 12. CDR3 in DNA: TGTGCCAGCAGCCCAGAGGGGGACAGGGGTATAGAGTACTTC. It specifies CASSPEGDRGIEYF. The full variable domain, its missing parts supplied by reference TRBV11-3 and TRBJ2-7, is EAGVVQSPRYKIIEKKQPVAFWCNPISGHNTLYWYLQNLGQGPELLIRYENEEAVDDSQLPKDRFSAERLKGVDSTLKIQPAELGDSAVYLCASSPEGDRGIEYFGPGTRLTVT.

This clone was observed a handful of times. The CDR3 reads CASSSRDRSEKLFF. CDR3 coding DNA: TGCGCCAGCAGCTCCCGGGACAGAAGTGAAAAACTGTTTTTT. The V gene is TRBV5-1, the J gene TRBJ1-4; 7 nucleotides agree with TRBD1. V lost 3 bases and J lost 7; bases outside the gene matches: 6. This CDR3 comprises 14 residues. Germline V gene sequence: CDR1 SGHRS, CDR2 YFSETQ.

The gene calls are TRBV30 and TRBJ2-7; TRBD2 might be the D (7 bases). V lost 2 bases to trimming and J lost 3 bases, with 14 bases between them. This CDR3 comprises 14 residues. The V gene's germline CDR1 is GTSNPN and CDR2 SVGIG (reference sequence). CDR3 loop: CAWSSRGGGYEQYF. The CDR3 bases are TGTGCCTGGAGTTCCAGGGGAGGGGGCTACGAGCAGTACTTC.

Here the CDR3 reads CASSLASGSQARAFF. The DNA for the CDR3 is TGTGCCAGCAGCTTAGCCTCAGGGTCCCAAGCAAGGGCTTTCTTT. The chain couples TRBV11-2 to TRBJ1-1, with D possibly matching TRBD1 (5 bases). CDR1 SGHAT and CDR2 FQNNGV come from the germline V gene. Trimming left V 1 base short and J 11 bases short, with 20 bases between. CDR3 length equals 15 residues.

In this sample, this clone turned up a few times. The V call is TRBV2, the J call TRBJ2-1, with D possibly being TRBD1 (6 bases). This CDR3 spans 11 amino acids. The V gene's germline CDR1 is SNHLY and CDR2 FYNNEI. The germline V and J ends were trimmed by 10 bases and 6 bases, with 10 bases remaining between them. This chain's CDR3 is CAIRDINEQFF. In DNA form, the CDR3 reads TGTGCCATCCGGGACATCAATGAGCAGTTCTTC.

This chain links TRBV11-3 with TRBJ2-3; TRBD2 matches at 8 bases. The CDR3 runs 16 residues. The V segment lost 1 base and the J segment 4 bases; nucleotides outside the gene matches: 7. Germline lookup yields CDR1 SGHNT and CDR2 YENEEA. The CDR3 spells CASSLGRAGVADTQYF. The CDR3 region has the DNA TGTGCCAGCAGCTTAGGTCGAGCGGGAGTCGCAGATACGCAGTATTTT.